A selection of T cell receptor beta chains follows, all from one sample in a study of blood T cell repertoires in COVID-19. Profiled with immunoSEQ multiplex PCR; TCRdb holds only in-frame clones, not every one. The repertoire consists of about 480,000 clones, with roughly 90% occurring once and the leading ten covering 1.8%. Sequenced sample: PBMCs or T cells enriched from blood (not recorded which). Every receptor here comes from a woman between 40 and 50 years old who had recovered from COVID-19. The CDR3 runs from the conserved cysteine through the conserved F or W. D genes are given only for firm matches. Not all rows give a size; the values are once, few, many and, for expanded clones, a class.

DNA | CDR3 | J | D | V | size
TGTGCCAGCCAGACAGGGGGAATCTACGAGCAGTACTTC | CASQTGGIYEQYF | TRBJ2-7 | TRBD1 | TRBV12-3/TRBV12-4 | .
TGTGCCAGCAGTAAAGCGGGACAGGTTACCCCTCCTTTTTACGAGCAGTACTTC | CASSKAGQVTPPFYEQYF | TRBJ2-7 | . | TRBV6-1 | .
TGTGCCAGCAGCTTGCCCTTGGACAGGGTAGGCGTGGAGACCCAGTACTTC | CASSLPLDRVGVETQYF | TRBJ2-5 | TRBD1 | TRBV5-6 | .
TGTGCCAGTAGTGTTGCGGGACGGTCCTACGAGCAGTACTTC | CASSVAGRSYEQYF | TRBJ2-7 | . | TRBV19 | .
TGTGCCAGCAGCCAAGTGGGGACAGGGGGCTTATGTTTC | CASSQVGTGGLCF | TRBJ1-2 | TRBD1 | TRBV3-1/TRBV3-2 | once
TGTGCCAGCTCACCACCGGAGGCCGACCGTTCCTACGAGCAGTACTTC | CASSPPEADRSYEQYF | TRBJ2-7 | . | TRBV18 | .
TGTGCCAGCAGCTTAGTGGCAGGGGACACCGGGGAGCTGTTTTTT | CASSLVAGDTGELFF | TRBJ2-2 | . | TRBV7-2 | .
TGCAGCGCCCCTAGACGGGAGAACACTGAAGCTTTCTTT | CSAPRRENTEAFF | TRBJ1-1 | . | TRBV29-1 | .
TGTGCCAGTAGTATATCCGACAGGGCCACCTACGAGCAGTACTTC | CASSISDRATYEQYF | TRBJ2-7 | TRBD1 | TRBV19 | .
TGTGCCAGCAGACTAGCGGCAACGGGGGAGCTGTTTTTT | CASRLAATGELFF | TRBJ2-2 | TRBD2 | TRBV14 | once
TGCGCCAGCAGTCCTACAGGGACGGTTTACGAAAAACTGTTTTTT | CASSPTGTVYEKLFF | TRBJ1-4 | . | TRBV5-1 | .
TGTGCCAGCAGCTTACGAGCGGGAGGGGACGATACGCAGTATTTT | CASSLRAGGDDTQYF | TRBJ2-3 | TRBD2 | TRBV11-3 | .
TGTGCCAGCAGTCCCGAAGGGAGGGGTACTGAAGCTTTCTTT | CASSPEGRGTEAFF | TRBJ1-1 | . | TRBV6-8 | few
TGTGCCAGCAGAGAGCCCGGGAATAGCAATCAGCCCCAGCATTTT | CASREPGNSNQPQHF | TRBJ1-5 | . | TRBV2 | .
TGTGCCACCCAGCACCGTGAGGGAAGAAGCAATCAGCCCCAGCATTTT | CATQHREGRSNQPQHF | TRBJ1-5 | . | TRBV24-1 | .
TGTGCCAGCGGAGACAGGGGGCTGAACTATGGCTACACCTTC | CASGDRGLNYGYTF | TRBJ1-2 | TRBD1 | TRBV7-8 | .
TGTGCCAGCAGGAGAGGGGGGGGGCCCTCTGGGGCCAACGTCCTGACTTTC | CASRRGGGPSGANVLTF | TRBJ2-6 | . | TRBV7-2 | .
TGCGCCAGCAGCTATAGCGGGACAACCTACGAGCAGTACTTC | CASSYSGTTYEQYF | TRBJ2-7 | TRBD2 | TRBV5-1 | few
TGTGCCAGCAGCTTACCTAGGACAGGGAGTAATTCACCCCTCCACTTT | CASSLPRTGSNSPLHF | TRBJ1-6 | TRBD1 | TRBV7-7 | once
TGTGCCAGCAGTTTAAGGGTCGGGGTGAACACTGAAGCTTTCTTT | CASSLRVGVNTEAFF | TRBJ1-1 | . | TRBV27 | .
TGTGCCAGCAGCTTGGAGACAGGGCCCACCGGGGAGCTGTTTTTT | CASSLETGPTGELFF | TRBJ2-2 | TRBD1 | TRBV5-6 | .
TGTGCCACCAGCAGAGAGGCGGAGCCTAGGGAGACCCAGTACTTC | CATSREAEPRETQYF | TRBJ2-5 | . | TRBV15 | .
TGTGCCAGCAGTCCGGACTTATACTCCTACGAGCAGTACTTC | CASSPDLYSYEQYF | TRBJ2-7 | . | TRBV27 | .
TGTGCCAGCAGCTCCGAAATGAGTGACTATGGCTACACCTTC | CASSSEMSDYGYTF | TRBJ1-2 | . | TRBV7-9 | once
TGTGCCAGCAGCACGTCTAGCGGAACCTACGAGCAGTACTTC | CASSTSSGTYEQYF | TRBJ2-7 | TRBD2 | TRBV11-2 | .
TGTGCCATCGGGCGGGAAAATAATTCACCCCTCCACTTT | CAIGRENNSPLHF | TRBJ1-6 | . | TRBV10-3 | .
TGTGCCAGCAGCGTAGGACAGCCTGACTCTGGAAACACCATATATTTT | CASSVGQPDSGNTIYF | TRBJ1-3 | . | TRBV9 | .
TGCGCCAGCAGCCTGTCTACCAAGGGGGACTATGGCTACACCTTC | CASSLSTKGDYGYTF | TRBJ1-2 | . | TRBV4-3 | .
TGTGCCAGCAGCGCGAAGACTAGGGGAGGAGCCAAAAACATTCAGTACTTC | CASSAKTRGGAKNIQYF | TRBJ2-4 | . | TRBV7-4 | once
TGTGCCAGCAGCCCCTCAGGGGGGAGGGAGACCCAGTACTTC | CASSPSGGRETQYF | TRBJ2-5 | . | TRBV27 | .
TGCAGCGGAGTACCTCAGGCAATATCTAACTATGGCTACACCTTC | CSGVPQAISNYGYTF | TRBJ1-2 | . | TRBV29-1 | .
TGTGCCTGGGCCGGGACAGGGAATGGCTACACCTTC | CAWAGTGNGYTF | TRBJ1-2 | TRBD1 | TRBV30 | .
TGTGCCAGCAGCGTAGAACTAACCACAGATACGCAGTATTTT | CASSVELTTDTQYF | TRBJ2-3 | . | TRBV9 | .
TGTGCCAGCAGTGAGGGACTAGCAGGACTTGAGCAGTTCTTC | CASSEGLAGLEQFF | TRBJ2-1 | TRBD2 | TRBV6-1 | .
TGTGCCACCAGCAGAGATTTAGCGGTCTACAATGAGCAGTTCTTC | CATSRDLAVYNEQFF | TRBJ2-1 | . | TRBV15 | .
TGTGCCAGCAGTTACAAGCCCCATCGCAGCGACACTGAAGCTTTCTTT | CASSYKPHRSDTEAFF | TRBJ1-1 | . | TRBV6-5 | once